The next 13 T cell receptor beta chains were all read from a single sample in a study of cytomegalovirus exposure and HLA in healthy donors. The PCR employed 60 Vbeta primers together with 13 Jbeta primers. Method: immunoSEQ multiplex PCR; TCRdb's copy keeps in-frame clones and lacks some. The sample includes roughly 170,000 clones, roughly 83% seen only once; the top ten take under 1.1%. The sequenced sample consisted of PBMCs. Every receptor here comes from a man younger than 45 in good health and CMV-seronegative.

The chain employs TRBV21-1 and TRBJ2-7; the table's D gene call, TRBD2, was not cross checked with the DNA. TRBV21-1 constitutes a pseudogene. CDR3 size: 15 residues. The CDR3, as DNA: TGTGCCAGCAGCCGCCGGGGGACCCGCGCCTACGAGCAGTACTTC. Residues: CASSRRGTRAYEQYF.

The chain combines TRBV30 with TRBJ1-2; 7 nucleotides line up with TRBD1. CDR3 length: 13 amino acids. CDR1 is GTSNPN, CDR2 SVGIG, per germline (reference sequence). Trimming at V came to 0 bases and at J to 6 bases, leaving 4 bases not matched to a gene. The CDR3 is CAWSVGTENGYTF. As DNA, the CDR3 is TGTGCCTGGAGTGTTGGGACAGAGAATGGCTACACCTTC.

This clone has only a few counts. Written as DNA, the CDR3 is TGTGCCAGCAGTTTCGTAACTAGCCTGAGAGTAGCCGAGCAGTTCTTC. Its translation: CASSFVTSLRVAEQFF. The J gene is TRBJ2-1, the V gene TRBV27, with a weak D call TRBD2 (6 bases). Germline V gene data show CDR1 as MNHEY and CDR2 as SMNVEV (reference sequence). The CDR3 runs 16 residues. V lost 3 bases, J lost 10 bases, and 22 bases lay in between.

This chain joins TRBV5-8 and TRBJ2-5; TRBD1 aligns across 10 bases. J was trimmed by 1 base and V by 1 base; bases with no gene match: 4. The CDR3 has 16 residues. The germline V gene has CDR1 SGHTS and CDR2 YDEGEE. The CDR3 DNA reads TGTGCCAGCAGCTTGATTTGGACAGGGGGCCAAGAGACCCAGTACTTC. It translates to CASSLIWTGGQETQYF.

The rearrangement uses TRBV13 and TRBJ2-3; D remains unclear. The germline CDR1 and CDR2 sequences are PRHDT and FYEKMQ (reference sequence). V lost 4 bases to trimming and J lost 0 bases, with 5 bases between them. This CDR3 region has 13 residues. CDR3 sequence: CASSSPSTDTQYF. Written as DNA, the CDR3 is TGTGCCAGCAGCTCTCCTAGCACAGATACGCAGTATTTT. The full variable domain, with the rest looked up from reference TRBV13 and TRBJ2-3, is AAGVIQSPRHLIKEKRETATLKCYPIPRHDTVYWYQQGPGQDPQFLISFYEKMQSDKGSIPDRFSAQQFSDYHSELNMSSLELGDSALYFCASSSPSTDTQYFGPGTRLTVL.

The chain combines TRBV30 with TRBJ2-1; a possible D gene is TRBD2 (5 bases). CDR1 and CDR2 from the germline V gene are GTSNPN and SVGIG (reference sequence). V was cut by 0 bases and J by 14 bases, with 11 bases left in between. The CDR3 consists of 11 residues. The CDR3 DNA follows: TGTGCCTGGAGTGTAAGCGGAGAGAAGTTCTTC. Translation gives CAWSVSGEKFF.

The V gene is TRBV18, the J gene TRBJ2-7; weak D call: TRBD1 (6 bases). Germline V lookup: CDR1 KGHSH, CDR2 LQKENI. There are 15 residues in the CDR3. Trimming stripped 4 bases from V and 3 bases from J, with 16 bases between. CDR3 amino acids: CASSRSTGYLYEQYF. CDR3 coding DNA: TGTGCCAGCTCACGATCCACAGGGTACCTCTACGAGCAGTACTTC.

This clone appeared a single time. The rearrangement links TRBV2 to TRBJ2-5, with 7 bases that match TRBD1. The CDR3 has 15 amino acids. V was pared by 6 bases and J by 2 bases, with 9 bases of the junction left unmatched. Germline CDR1 and CDR2: SNHLY and FYNNEI. This chain's CDR3 is CASSGPRDRQETQYF. The CDR3 coding sequence is TGTGCCAGCAGCGGCCCCAGGGACAGACAAGAGACCCAGTACTTC.

To note about this clone: The same CDR3 is also encoded by other DNA sequences in this sample. The V and J genes are TRBV11-3 and TRBJ2-1; D gene ambiguous. Looked up from germline, CDR1 is SGHNT and CDR2 is YENEEA. Trimming removed 6 bases from V and 0 bases from J, with 9 bases in between. The CDR3 runs to 14 residues. CDR3 bases: TGTGCCAGCAGTCTACGGAGCTCCTACAATGAGCAGTTCTTC. It translates to CASSLRSSYNEQFF.

The chain employs TRBV6-1 and TRBJ2-1; the D gene is possibly TRBD2 (6 bases). The CDR3 has 14 residues. Germline CDR1 MNHNS, CDR2 SASEGT. Trimming stripped 11 bases from V and 0 bases from J, with 14 bases between. CDR3 nucleotide sequence: TGTGCCCCCGGGACTGATATCTCCTACAATGAGCAGTTCTTC. Its translation: CAPGTDISYNEQFF.

The chain joins TRBV5-6 to TRBJ2-3; 8 nucleotides agree with TRBD1. The length of the CDR3 is 15 residues. Unmatched junction bases numbered 3, after V lost 0 bases and J lost 3 bases. The germline CDR1 and CDR2 sequences are SGHDT and YYEEEE. This CDR3 is CASSLGTGLTDTQYF. DNA of the CDR3: TGTGCCAGCAGCTTGGGGACAGGGTTGACAGATACGCAGTATTTT. The full variable domain, with the rest looked up from reference TRBV5-6 and TRBJ2-3, is DAGVTQSPTHLIKTRGQQVTLRCSPKSGHDTVSWYQQALGQGPQFIFQYYEEEERQRGNFPDRFSGHQFPNYSSELNVNALLLGDSALYLCASSLGTGLTDTQYFGPGTRLTVL.

J is TRBJ1-6 and V is TRBV19, with TRBD1 identical over 7 bases. This CDR3 has 15 amino acids. Germline CDR1 LNHDA, CDR2 SQIVND (reference sequence). With 5 bases clipped from V and 6 bases from J, the junction kept 7 bases outside the gene matches. DNA for the CDR3: TGTGCCAGTAGTCGACCGGGACAGCCTAATTCACCCCTCCACTTT. Protein product: CASSRPGQPNSPLHF.

The rearrangement uses TRBV9 and TRBJ2-5; weak D call: TRBD2 (5 bases). Per germline, CDR1 SGDLS and CDR2 YYNGEE. The ends were cut back, 0 bases at V and 0 bases at J, with 12 bases in the middle. The CDR3 is 16 residues long. CDR3 nucleotides: TGTGCCAGCAGCGTAGGTTTAACGGGGAACCAAGAGACCCAGTACTTC. This codes for CASSVGLTGNQETQYF.